This is a list of T cell receptor beta chains from one sample in a study of type 1 regulatory T cells. MiXCR, run by TCRdb on the reads, gives a single entry per CDR3 protein. This table has about 100,000 distinct CDR3 sequences, around a third appearing once. The sequenced material came from CD4+ T cells, either the whole sample or a sorted fraction (not recorded which). Receptors were obtained from a human donor in good health. CDR3s leave out the opening cysteine and the closing phenylalanine or tryptophan. Fields, in order: CDR3 length, clone size, V gene, CDR3 protein. Size values are once, few and many counts, or a class for expanded clones, and some rows have none.

14,few,TRBV5-1,ASSITSGSMLETQY
10,few,TRBV20-1,SALPGSETQY
10,few,TRBV20-1,SASGGGETQY
14,-,TRBV7-2,ASSLAFGNSGDEQF
14,-,TRBV7-2,ASSILWSDREGEQY
12,-,TRBV20-1,SASDLRAASEAF
12,-,TRBV6-2/TRBV6-3,ASRNPGTSNEQY
14,few,TRBV29-1,SVAGEGGGKSYEQY
11,few,TRBV6-2/TRBV6-3,ASSFGNNQPQH
12,few,TRBV10-3,AIRAGQANTEAF
11,-,TRBV12-3/TRBV12-4,ASSRVAYNEQF
13,-,TRBV20-1,SARATSGGYNEQF
12,-,TRBV5-1,ASSSTGDQETQY
10,-,TRBV29-1,SVSGSEETQY
16,few,TRBV5-1,ASSLEPRGPLMNTEAF
11,many,TRBV24-1,ATSDLGSSEQY
15,few,TRBV3-1,ASSQDPVPGGFTEAF
13,many,TRBV12-3/TRBV12-4,ASSPWTSGRQEQY
12,-,TRBV5-1,ASRPGQGVHEQY
11,-,TRBV29-1,SVFGGAATEAF
12,few,TRBV7-2,ASSLSQGTYEQY
13,few,TRBV11-2,ASSSTDGGSYEQY
13,-,TRBV5-1,ASSWGLAANNEQF
12,-,TRBV4-1,ASSHLPGYTEAF
15,few,TRBV20-1,SASPTSRGAGIETQY
10,-,TRBV6-1,ASSEAGTRQY
13,-,TRBV20-1,SASDRGRRAGELF
14,-,TRBV5-1,ASSAEGLAGNNEQF
13,-,TRBV12-3/TRBV12-4,ASSLGTGLGNTIY
11,many,TRBV30,AWSRGVNYGYT
14,-,TRBV6-2/TRBV6-3,ASSTGTVAGAPEQY
13,-,TRBV27,ASSLLSGQGETQY
11,few,TRBV29-1,SVGTGGTGELF
11,few,TRBV30,AWGQGFSNEQF
11,few,TRBV20-1,SARDWDQGPQH
12,few,TRBV20-1,SATLGDVNSPLH
12,-,TRBV12-3/TRBV12-4,ASRTGGTYNEQF
11,few,TRBV29-1,SVEWDRNTEAF
15,-,TRBV28,ASSPPGLAGGPDTQY
12,-,TRBV20-1,SGVGGSGANVLT
11,few,TRBV7-2,ASSLGYSYEQY
12,-,TRBV5-1,ASSLAEGNYGYT
12,few,TRBV20-1,SATLRQGVYEQY